The 30 T cell receptor beta chains listed next were all sequenced from one sample in a study of T cell repertoires in aging, cancer and after chemotherapy. A mixed TRB-A/B primer pool amplified rearranged TRB by multiplex touch-down PCR. In TCRdb, the multiplex PCR reads were re-called with MiXCR into one record per CDR3 protein. The sample lists fewer than 3,000 distinct CDR3 sequences; around 26% were seen once. The template was genomic DNA from peripheral blood, not RNA. The sequencing input was blood. All receptors come from a human donor with a solid tumor.

This clonotype is labeled as medium-sized. This chain uses TRBV19 with TRBJ1-2; TRBD1 agrees at 8 bases. CDR1 is LNHDA and CDR2 is SQIVND in the germline V gene (reference sequence). The trim removed 2 bases at V and 3 bases at J, leaving 5 bases unmatched. The length of the CDR3 is 15 residues. As DNA, the CDR3 is TGTGCCAGTAGTATACCCCCAGGGGGCTACTATGGCTACACCTTC. The encoded protein is CASSIPPGGYYGYTF.

This clonotype was detected only a few times. The chain carries TRBV20-1 and TRBJ2-7, with 7 bases identical to TRBD2. Looked up from germline, CDR1 is DFQATT and CDR2 is SNEGSKA (reference sequence). The CDR3 loop spans 15 amino acids. Trimming at V came to 5 bases and at J to 2 bases, leaving 12 bases not matched to a gene. CDR3 in amino acids: CSAGSLAGVTYEQYF. The CDR3 region has the DNA TGCAGTGCTGGGTCGTTGGCGGGGGTGACCTACGAGCAGTACTTC.

Comments on this clonotype: A junction end diverges from the germline sequence, so it may reflect a read error. The genes are TRBV6-1 and TRBJ2-3; 9 nucleotides line up with TRBD2. This CDR3 region has 14 residues. The V gene's germline CDR1 is MNHNS and CDR2 SASEGT. CDR3 residues: CASSQGGGEDTQYF. The CDR3 region has the DNA TGTGCCAGCAGTCAGGGCGGGGGGGAAGATACTCAGTATTTT.

By share, this clonotype counts as medium-sized. The chain carries TRBV12-3 or TRBV12-4 and TRBJ2-1, with 12 bases fitting TRBD2. V shed 6 bases and J 15 bases; nucleotides not matched to a gene: 12. CDR3 length: 14 amino acids. Written as DNA, the CDR3 is TGTGCCAGCAGGGAGACTAGCGGGGGCGGAAACGGGTTCTTC. Protein: CASRETSGGGNGFF.

Within the sample, this clonotype is medium-sized. The genes are TRBV27 and TRBJ1-2; 8 bases map to TRBD1. Germline loops: CDR1 MNHEY, CDR2 SMNVEV (reference sequence). With 3 bases clipped from V and 8 bases from J, the junction kept 11 bases outside the gene matches. The length of the CDR3 is 15 residues. The CDR3 sequence is CASSFHQGQAGGYTF. Here the CDR3 DNA reads TGTGCCAGCAGTTTTCATCAGGGACAGGCGGGAGGCTACACCTTC.

This clonotype occurred a few times. The chain recombines TRBV12-3 or TRBV12-4 with TRBJ1-5, with D unresolved. This CDR3 is built from 13 residues. V lost 3 bases and J lost 6, with 9 bases in between. CDR3 DNA sequence: TGTGCCAGCAGTTTGGGTATCCCTCAGCCCCAGCATTTT. Amino acid sequence: CASSLGIPQPQHF.

Here the CDR3 DNA reads TGTGCCAGTAGTATAGATCTTGGGGGATTCTCTGGAAACACCATATATTTT. It codes for CASSIDLGGFSGNTIYF. The V call is TRBV19, the J call TRBJ1-3, with D possibly TRBD1 on 5 matching bases. Trimming left V 0 bases short and J 0 bases short, with 12 bases between. The germline CDR1 and CDR2 sequences are LNHDA and SQIVND (reference sequence). The CDR3 has 17 residues.

The rearrangement links TRBV18 to TRBJ1-6; D uncertain. This CDR3 comprises 13 residues. Per germline, CDR1 KGHSH and CDR2 LQKENI. V lost 7 bases and J lost 9, with 13 bases in between. CDR3 coding DNA: TGTGCCAGCTTCACCAGTATAGGTTCACCCCTCCACTTT. Translation: CASFTSIGSPLHF. Full variable domain (missing parts from reference TRBV18 and TRBJ1-6): NAGVMQNPRHLVRRRGQEARLRCSPMKGHSHVYWYRQLPEEGLKFMVYLQKENIIDESGMPKERFSAEFPKEGPSILRIQQVVRGDSAAYFCASFTSIGSPLHFGNGTRLTVT.

Remarks on this clonotype: This is likely a read error, given that the CDR3 carries no conserved phenylalanine or tryptophan at its end. The chain employs TRBV6-1 and TRBJ2-7, with D tentatively TRBD2 (7 bases). This CDR3 spans 13 amino acids. Per germline, CDR1 MNHNS and CDR2 SASEGT. The V gene lost 6 bases and the J gene lost 9 bases, with 18 bases spanning the gap. CDR3: CASSHAGALGQYL. CDR3 DNA sequence: TGTGCCAGCAGCCATGCGGGGGCGCTTGGGCAGTACCTC.

This clonotype qualifies as medium-sized. This rearrangement joins TRBV27 to TRBJ2-6; the D gene is possibly TRBD1 (6 bases). Germline lookup yields CDR1 MNHEY and CDR2 SMNVEV (reference sequence). The V and J ends lost 5 bases and 2 bases respectively, with 13 bases between them. The CDR3 sequence is 16 residues long. This CDR3 is CASSPPGVPGANVLTF. CDR3 coding DNA: TGTGCCAGCAGTCCCCCAGGGGTGCCTGGGGCCAACGTCCTGACTTTC.

This clonotype was detected a few times. The genes are TRBV20-1 and TRBJ2-3; 9 bases align to TRBD2. This CDR3 is 14 amino acids long. Germline V gives CDR1 DFQATT, CDR2 SNEGSKA (reference sequence). The DNA of the CDR3 is TGCACTGCAGGGGCGGGAGGGCCCACAGATACGCAGTATTTT. It specifies CTAGAGGPTDTQYF.

As regards this clonotype: This could be a read error, since a much larger clone is one nucleotide away. The chain employs TRBV5-6 and TRBJ2-4; the D call may be TRBD1 or TRBD2 (5 bases each). This CDR3 is built from 14 residues. Germline CDR1 reads SGHDT; CDR2 reads YYEEEE. Deletions cut 8 bases from V and 0 bases from J, with 12 bases between. Written as DNA, the CDR3 is TGTGCCAGAGGGACCCCCGTAGCCAAAAACATTCAGTACTTC. It is translated as CARGTPVAKNIQYF.

V usage is TRBV20-1 and J usage is TRBJ2-7; the match to TRBD1 covers 9 bases. The germline V gene has CDR1 DFQATT and CDR2 SNEGSKA (reference sequence). The CDR3 sequence is 14 residues long. The junction had 10 bases not matched to a gene; V was cut back by 6 bases and J by 4 bases. Here the CDR3 DNA reads TGCAGTGCCACCGACAGGGGGACGTATTACGAGCAGTACTTC. This encodes CSATDRGTYYEQYF.

This clonotype is large in the sample. This chain connects TRBV29-1 to TRBJ2-5, with 9 bases fitting TRBD2. This CDR3 has 17 amino acids. Germline assignment: CDR1 SQVTM and CDR2 ANQGSEA. V shed 5 bases and J 0 bases; nucleotides not matched to a gene: 13. The CDR3 DNA reads TGCAGCGTTAAGGAGCTAGCGGGACTGCCGTACCAAGAGACCCAGTACTTC. It is translated as CSVKELAGLPYQETQYF.

The V and J genes are TRBV20-1 and TRBJ1-5; possibly TRBD1 for D (5 bases). Trimming pared 4 bases from V and 1 base from J, leaving 8 bases between. The CDR3 length is 13 residues. Germline V gene data show CDR1 as DFQATT and CDR2 as SNEGSKA (reference sequence). CDR3: CSANRDSNQPQHF. The CDR3 DNA follows: TGCAGTGCTAACCGGGACAGCAATCAGCCCCAGCATTTT.

Within the sample, this clonotype is medium-sized (0.01 to 0.1%). The CDR3 spells CAWSVSGTGNTIYF. DNA for the CDR3: TGTGCCTGGAGTGTATCGGGCACTGGAAACACCATATATTTT. V is TRBV30 and J is TRBJ1-3; D is ambiguous. Germline V gene lookup returns CDR1 GTSNPN and CDR2 SVGIG (reference sequence). There are 14 residues in the CDR3. Deletions cut 0 bases from V and 2 bases from J, with 8 bases between. Full variable domain (rest looked up from reference TRBV30 and TRBJ1-3): SQTIHQWPATLVQPVGSPLSLECTVEGTSNPNLYWYRQAAGRGLQLLFYSVGIGQISSEVPQNLSASRPQDRQFILSSKKLLLSDSGFYLCAWSVSGTGNTIYFGEGSWLTVV.

The chain links TRBV7-9 to TRBJ2-2; D might be TRBD2 (6 bases). The germline gives CDR1 SEHNR, CDR2 FQNEAQ (reference sequence). The CDR3 totals 15 residues. Trimming took off 8 bases at V and 3 bases at J, with 16 bases between the two ends. The CDR3 here is CASLSGTTYTGELFF. In DNA, the CDR3 is TGTGCCAGCCTTAGCGGAACAACCTACACCGGGGAGCTGTTTTTT.

Turning to this clonotype: A read error is possible here, since a much larger clone lies one base away. The V gene is TRBV7-6, the J gene TRBJ2-7; 7 bases agree with TRBD1. The germline V gene has CDR1 SGHVS and CDR2 FNYEAQ. The CDR3 spans 14 residues. V gave up 6 bases and J gave up 5 bases; unmatched junction bases: 10. The CDR3 nucleotides are TGTGCCAGCAGATCGACAGGGTTGTACCACGAGCAGTACTTC. It yields the protein CASRSTGLYHEQYF.

The count of this clonotype is one. The chain is built from TRBV20-1 and TRBJ2-1; D is tentatively TRBD1 or TRBD2 (5 bases each). CDR1 DFQATT and CDR2 SNEGSKA come from the germline V gene (reference sequence). Trimming took 6 bases from V and 0 from J, leaving 15 bases between them. The CDR3 totals 15 residues. CDR3 sequence (DNA): TGCAGTGCCCCGGACTGGGGGAGCTCCTACAATGAGCAGTTCTTC. It specifies CSAPDWGSSYNEQFF.

The rearrangement uses TRBV20-1 and TRBJ1-5; D gene uncertain. Germline CDR1 reads DFQATT; CDR2 reads SNEGSKA (reference sequence). With 5 bases removed from V and 0 bases from J, the gap between germline ends came to 8 bases. This CDR3 spans 13 amino acids. CDR3 in amino acids: CSAQSDSNQPQHF. The DNA for the CDR3 is TGCAGTGCTCAATCGGATAGCAATCAGCCCCAGCATTTT.

This clonotype has only a few counts. J is TRBJ1-5 and V is TRBV6-1; perhaps TRBD1 as D (5 bases). Germline-derived CDR1 and CDR2 are MNHNS and SASEGT. Trimming removed 4 bases at V and 3 bases at J, with 13 bases between. The CDR3 loop spans 15 amino acids. The chain's CDR3 is CASSGAGAHNQPQHF. The CDR3 DNA is TGTGCCAGCAGTGGAGCCGGGGCCCACAATCAGCCCCAGCATTTT.

The chain recombines TRBV20-1 with TRBJ2-1; D may be TRBD2 (7 bases). Trimming left V 0 bases short and J 2 bases short, with 14 bases between. Germline CDR1 is DFQATT and CDR2 is SNEGSKA (reference sequence). The CDR3 extends over 16 amino acids. For the CDR3, the DNA is TGCAGTGCTAGAGATCATAGGGGGGGGCCCTACAATGAGCAGTTCTTC. It translates to CSARDHRGGPYNEQFF.

This sequence joins TRBV18 and TRBJ1-1; a weak D match, TRBD1 (5 bases). The CDR3 covers 13 residues. Trimming removed 3 bases at V and 1 base at J, with 6 bases between. Germline V gene lookup returns CDR1 KGHSH and CDR2 LQKENI. The CDR3 nucleotides read TGTGCCAGCTCACCGGGACCGAACACTGAAGCTTTCTTT. As protein: CASSPGPNTEAFF.

This clonotype was detected only a few times. The chain couples TRBV20-1 to TRBJ2-5, with a possible D match to TRBD2 (6 bases). Between the trimmed V and J ends, which lost 5 bases and 4 bases, there was a span of 14 bases. This CDR3 is 13 amino acids long. Germline V lookup: CDR1 DFQATT, CDR2 SNEGSKA (reference sequence). The CDR3 DNA is TGCAGTGCTCCCCCGGACGGGAGAGAGACCCAGTACTTC. This sequence encodes CSAPPDGRETQYF.

In its sample, this clonotype is medium-sized. The gene calls are TRBV30 and TRBJ1-6; TRBD1 agrees at 10 bases. The CDR3 spans 15 residues. Germline V gives CDR1 GTSNPN, CDR2 SVGIG (reference sequence). Germline trimming cut 3 bases from V and 8 bases from J; bases unmatched to any gene: 7. Written as DNA, the CDR3 is TGTGCCTGGAGCCCACTGGACAGGGGGGATTCACCCCTCCACTTT. It specifies CAWSPLDRGDSPLHF.

This clonotype has just a few counts. V and J are TRBV5-1 and TRBJ2-5; D unclear. V was pared by 1 base and J by 4 bases, with 11 bases between. CDR3 size: 14 residues. Germline CDR1 reads SGHRS; CDR2 reads YFSETQ. As DNA, the CDR3 is TGCGCCAGCAGCTTGATAGCAAATACAGAGACCCAGTACTTC. Translation: CASSLIANTETQYF.

V gene TRBV20-1 combines with J gene TRBJ1-5; D is undetermined. Between the trimmed V and J ends, which lost 0 bases and 4 bases, there was a span of 13 bases. CDR1 is DFQATT and CDR2 is SNEGSKA in the germline V gene (reference sequence). CDR3 length equals 15 residues. Written as DNA, the CDR3 is TGCAGTGCTAGAGATCACAGAAGTCCGAATCAGCCCCAGCATTTT. It is translated as CSARDHRSPNQPQHF.

The rearrangement links TRBV14 to TRBJ1-1; D is perhaps TRBD1 (6 bases). The germline V gene encodes CDR1 SGHDN and CDR2 FVKESK. Trimming stripped 4 bases from V and 2 bases from J, with 11 bases between. The CDR3 is 14 residues long. The CDR3 is CASSLKQGNTEAFF. In DNA form, the CDR3 reads TGTGCCAGCAGCCTAAAACAGGGAAACACTGAAGCTTTCTTT.

This clonotype is deemed large (0.1 to 1%). V gene TRBV30 combines with J gene TRBJ2-1, with 7 bases fitting TRBD2. From germline, CDR1 is GTSNPN and CDR2 SVGIG (reference sequence). J gave up 10 bases and V 3 bases, and 12 bases lay outside the gene matches. The CDR3 length is 14 residues. The CDR3 bases are TGTGCCTGGAGCGGGGCGGGAGTTGGTGAGGAGCAGTTCTTC. Its protein product is CAWSGAGVGEEQFF.

Judged by abundance, this clonotype is large (0.1 to 1%). This chain joins TRBV29-1 and TRBJ2-3; D remains ambiguous. CDR3 length: 11 amino acids. CDR1 is SQVTM and CDR2 is ANQGSEA in the germline V gene. V was trimmed by 7 bases and J by 4 bases, leaving 9 bases between them. CDR3 amino acids: CSAGPADTQYF. The DNA of the CDR3 is TGCAGCGCCGGTCCGGCAGATACGCAGTATTTT.